This T cell receptor beta chain was captured by sequencing in a study of T cell repertoires in cytomegalovirus infection. Study summary: CMV infection and matching HLA type were both indicated by public TCR beta signatures.

TCRdb re-called the reads through MiXCR, storing one row per CDR3 protein. This sample yields roughly 730,000 distinct CDR3 sequences, of which around 31% are seen a single time; around a sixth belongs to the top ten. This clonotype showed up just a few times. Its matching antigen is unknown. Trimming took 10 bases from V and 10 from J; bases not matched to a gene: 7. This CDR3 spans 11 amino acids. The germline V gene encodes CDR1 MNHEY and CDR2 SVGAGI. This sequence was found in a human donor in good health (CMV status not recorded). Some clones in this sample may be carry-over from other donors' samples. This specimen consisted of cultured PBMCs, obtained from culture after CMV antigen stimulation. V and J are TRBV6-5 and TRBJ2-1; TRBD1 matches at 7 bases. CDR3: CATHRDREQFF. The CDR3 nucleotides are TGTGCCACCCACCGGGACAGAGAGCAGTTCTTC.